This entry concerns a single T cell receptor (beta chain). What it binds is not known. These data come from a study of a mutant IDH1 vaccine in newly diagnosed glioma. Study-level information: It was radiotherapy, temozolomide, or both that patients received previously, with most receiving both. Visit V12 happened at week 35; visit V13 happened at week 47.

Described time point: week 35, safety follow-up. A 20-mer mutant IDH1 peptide at 300 ug was injected subcutaneously with topical imiquimod. Each patient was administered eight vaccinations, scheduled in weeks 1, 3, 5, 7, 11, 15, 19 and 23. Each astrocytoma in the donors was new, WHO grade 3 or 4, IDH1-mutant and ATRX-lost. Here immunoSEQ multiplex PCR was the method, and the copy in TCRdb shows in-frame clones only, minus some. The sample lists tens of thousands of clones, 70% to 90% occurring once. Germline loops: CDR1 MGHRA, CDR2 YSYEKL. The CDR3 contains 14 residues. V lost 0 bases and J lost 3, with 7 bases in between.

Here the sequenced sample was PBMCs, taken from a glioma patient whose treatment included an IDH1 peptide vaccine. The rearrangement uses TRBV4-1 and TRBJ2-3; TRBD2 might be the D (5 bases). This clonotype originated in a man aged 35-49 years with glioma. CDR3: CASSQDRGTDTQYF. DNA for the CDR3: TGCGCCAGCAGCCAAGATCGAGGGACAGATACGCAGTATTTT.